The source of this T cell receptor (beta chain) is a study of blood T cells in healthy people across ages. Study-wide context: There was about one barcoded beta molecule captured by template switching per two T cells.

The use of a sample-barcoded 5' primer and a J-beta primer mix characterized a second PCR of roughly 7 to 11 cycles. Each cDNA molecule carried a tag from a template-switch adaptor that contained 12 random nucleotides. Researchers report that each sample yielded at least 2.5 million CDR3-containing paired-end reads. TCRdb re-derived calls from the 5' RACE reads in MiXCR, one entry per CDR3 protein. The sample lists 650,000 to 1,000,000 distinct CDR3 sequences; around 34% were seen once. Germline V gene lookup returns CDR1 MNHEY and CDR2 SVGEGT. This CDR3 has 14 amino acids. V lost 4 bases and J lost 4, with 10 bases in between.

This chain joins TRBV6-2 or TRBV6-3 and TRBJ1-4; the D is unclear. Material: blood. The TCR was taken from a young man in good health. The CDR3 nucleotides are TGTGCCAGCAGTTTGCAAGGGAGTAATGAAAAACTGTTTTTT. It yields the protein CASSLQGSNEKLFF.